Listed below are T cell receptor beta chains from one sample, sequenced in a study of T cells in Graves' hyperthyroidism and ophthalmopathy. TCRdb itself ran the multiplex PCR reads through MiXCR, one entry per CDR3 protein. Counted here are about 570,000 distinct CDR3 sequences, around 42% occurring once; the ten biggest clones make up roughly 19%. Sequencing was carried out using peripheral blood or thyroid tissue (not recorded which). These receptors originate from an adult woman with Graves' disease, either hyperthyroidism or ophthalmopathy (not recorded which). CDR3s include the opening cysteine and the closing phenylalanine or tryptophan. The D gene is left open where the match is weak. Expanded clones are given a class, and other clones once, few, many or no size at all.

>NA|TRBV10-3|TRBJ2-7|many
TGTGCCATCAGTGACGGTCAGACACTTTCCTACGAGCAGTACTTC
CAISDGQTLSYEQYF
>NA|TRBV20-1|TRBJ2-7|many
TGCAGTGCTAGAGACGGGACGGGGAACGAGCAGTACTTC
CSARDGTGNEQYF
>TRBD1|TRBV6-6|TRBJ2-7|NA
TGTGCCAGCAGCGGGACAGGGGGTACAGGCTACGAGCAGTACTTC
CASSGTGGTGYEQYF
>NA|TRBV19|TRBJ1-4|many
TGTGCCAGTAGTTTAATCCGGGTTGCTGGTGAAAAACTGTTTTTT
CASSLIRVAGEKLFF
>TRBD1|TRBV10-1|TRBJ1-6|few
TGCGCCGGGACAGGGAATTCACCCCTCCACTTT
CAGTGNSPLHF
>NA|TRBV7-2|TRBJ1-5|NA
TGTGCCAGTTCTCTTCCGGCCGGGGGACTTTATCAGCCCCAGCATTTT
CASSLPAGGLYQPQHF
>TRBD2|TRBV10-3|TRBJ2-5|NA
TGTGCCATCAGTGGTAGCGGGAGGGAAGAGACCCAGTACTTC
CAISGSGREETQYF
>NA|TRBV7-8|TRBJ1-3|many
TGTGCCAGCAGCTTAGTAATAGACACCCTCTCTGGAAACACCATATATTTT
CASSLVIDTLSGNTIYF
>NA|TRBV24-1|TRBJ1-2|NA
TGTGCCAGCAGCGTAGTGTCAGGGGACGGCTACACCTTC
CASSVVSGDGYTF
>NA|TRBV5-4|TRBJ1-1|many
TGTGCCAGCAGCTTGGTAGACCAAGGGGGCACTGAAGCTTTCTTT
CASSLVDQGGTEAFF
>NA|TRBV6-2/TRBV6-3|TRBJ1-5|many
TGTGCCAGCAGACGTTTGGGGAGTCAGCCCCAGCATTTT
CASRRLGSQPQHF
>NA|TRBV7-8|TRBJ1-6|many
TGTGCCAGCAGCTTAAGGACGGGCACTTATAATTCACCCCTCCACTTT
CASSLRTGTYNSPLHF
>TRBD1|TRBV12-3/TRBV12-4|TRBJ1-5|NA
TGTGCCAGCAGTTTATCGGCAGGGGGGCGAGAGACCCAGCATTTT
CASSLSAGGRETQHF
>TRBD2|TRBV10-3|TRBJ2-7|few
TGTGCAGGCATCGCGGGAGAAATACGGTACGAGCAGTACTTC
CAGIAGEIRYEQYF
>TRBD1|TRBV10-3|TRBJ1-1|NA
TGTGCCAGCAGGGGACAGGGTACCTGGAACACTGAAGCTTTCTTT
CASRGQGTWNTEAFF
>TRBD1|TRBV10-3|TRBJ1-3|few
TGTGCCATCAGTGGTGTGGCCTCGACAGGGACTGGAAACACCATATATTTT
CAISGVASTGTGNTIYF
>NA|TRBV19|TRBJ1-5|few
TGTGCCAGTAGTGCCTCTTTCGAGACCCAGCATTTT
CASSASFETQHF
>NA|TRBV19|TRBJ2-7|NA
TGTGCCAGTAGTAGGGGCGGGAAGCAGTACTTC
CASSRGGKQYF
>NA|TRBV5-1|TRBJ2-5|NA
TGCGCCAGCAGCGACACCGGACAGCCAGTGGAGACCCAGTACTTC
CASSDTGQPVETQYF
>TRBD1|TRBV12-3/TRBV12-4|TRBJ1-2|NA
TGTGCCAGCAGTTTTGGACAGGGGGTAAACTATGGCTACACCTTC
CASSFGQGVNYGYTF
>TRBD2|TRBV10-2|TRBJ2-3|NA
TGCGCCAGCAGTGGTGGCGGGAGCGGTACGCAGTATTTT
CASSGGGSGTQYF
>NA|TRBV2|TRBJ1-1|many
TGTGCCAGCAGTGATGTGAGCGGTAGGGACACTGAAGCTTTCTTT
CASSDVSGRDTEAFF
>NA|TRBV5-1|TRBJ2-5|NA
TGCGCCAGCAGCCATAACCGTGAAGGAGAGACCCAGTACTTC
CASSHNREGETQYF
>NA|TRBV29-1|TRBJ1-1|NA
TGCAGCGTCAAGGGGCCTGGGAACACTGAAGCTTTCTTT
CSVKGPGNTEAFF
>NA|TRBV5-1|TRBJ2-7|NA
TGCGCCAGCGCCCAGGGGGGGATAGCTTTTCCCGAGCAGTACTTC
CASAQGGIAFPEQYF
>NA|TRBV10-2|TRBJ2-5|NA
TGCGCCAGCAGTGATGGCAGGGGCAGGGAGACCCAGTACTTC
CASSDGRGRETQYF
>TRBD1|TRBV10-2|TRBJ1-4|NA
TGCGCCAGCAGTGGGGGACAGTCTAATGAAAAACTGTTTTTT
CASSGGQSNEKLFF
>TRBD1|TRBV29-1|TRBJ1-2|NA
TGCAGCCATAGGACAGGAGATAACTATGGCTACACCTTC
CSHRTGDNYGYTF
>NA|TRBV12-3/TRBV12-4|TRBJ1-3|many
TGTGCCAGCAGTCGACCGAACTCTGGAAACACCATATATTTT
CASSRPNSGNTIYF
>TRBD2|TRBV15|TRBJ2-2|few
TGTGCCACCAGCGGGACTAGCGGGAGATGGGGGAACACCGGGGAGCTGTTTTTT
CATSGTSGRWGNTGELFF
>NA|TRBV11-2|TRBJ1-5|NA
TGTGCCAGCAGCCGGGGCCTAGCGGGAGAGACCCAGCATTTT
CASSRGLAGETQHF
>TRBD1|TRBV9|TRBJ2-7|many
TGTGCCAGCAGCGTAGGTGGGACAGACTACGAGCAGTACTTC
CASSVGGTDYEQYF
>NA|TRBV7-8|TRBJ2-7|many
TGTGCCAGCAGCTTACAGGTGTACGAGCAGTACTTC
CASSLQVYEQYF
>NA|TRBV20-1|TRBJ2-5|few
TGCAGTGCCTGGAGGGCACAGGGCGGGGGGACCCAGTACTTC
CSAWRAQGGGTQYF
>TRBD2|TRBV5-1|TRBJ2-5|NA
TGCGCCAGCAGGAAAGCGAGTACCGGGGGGGAGACCCAGTACTTC
CASRKASTGGETQYF
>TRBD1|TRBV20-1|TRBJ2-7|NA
TGCAGTGGGGGATACAGGGGGCCAACAAGCGAGCAGTACTTC
CSGGYRGPTSEQYF
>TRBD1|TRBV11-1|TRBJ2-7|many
TGTGCCAGCAGCTTAACCGGCGGACAGGTGTACGAGCAGTACTTC
CASSLTGGQVYEQYF
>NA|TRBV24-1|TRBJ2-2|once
TGTGCCACCAGTGTATCGTACACCGGGGAGCTGTTTTTT
CATSVSYTGELFF
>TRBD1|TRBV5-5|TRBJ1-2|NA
TGTGCCAGCGGTCAGGGGGGGTCGCGTGGCTACACCTTC
CASGQGGSRGYTF
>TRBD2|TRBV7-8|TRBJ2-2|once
TGTGCCAGCAGCTTATACCGCCTGGGACTAGCGGGGGGGATGTACACCGGGGAGCTGTTTTTT
CASSLYRLGLAGGMYTGELFF
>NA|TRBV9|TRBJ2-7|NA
TGTGCCAGCAGTTTAACGACGCCGGAAAGTTCCGGACCTTTCTACGAGCAGTACTTC
CASSLTTPESSGPFYEQYF
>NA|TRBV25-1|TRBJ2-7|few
TGTGCCAGCAGCCTATGGGAAGGGGTAGGTGAGCAGTACTTC
CASSLWEGVGEQYF